The clone carrying this T cell receptor beta chain was counted many times. The sample is drawn from a study of Graves' ophthalmopathy and Graves' hyperthyroidism. The CDR3 runs to 13 residues. Germline V gene data show CDR1 as SGHRS and CDR2 as YFSETQ. V was cut by 0 bases and J by 7 bases, with 10 bases left in between. Amplification from RNA transcripts yielded the TCR beta CDR3 regions. Second-round multiplex PCR followed a first-round RT-PCR using HTBI primers. Using its own MiXCR run on the multiplex PCR reads, TCRdb lists one record per CDR3 protein. The profile covers about 500,000 distinct CDR3 sequences, with approximately 14% appearing a single time and 9.5% to 10% taken by the ten largest.

The rearrangement uses TRBV5-1 and TRBJ1-1, with no clear D. Specimen: blood. The sequence was collected from a woman in her twenties or thirties with Graves' ophthalmopathy. CDR3 nucleotides: TGCGCCAGCAGCTTGGGAGGGAATTATGAAGCTTTCTTT. Its protein product is CASSLGGNYEAFF. Filled out from reference TRBV5-1 and TRBJ1-1, the complete variable domain reads KAGVTQTPRYLIKTRGQQVTLSCSPISGHRSVSWYQQTPGQGLQFLFEYFSETQRNKGNFPGRFSGRQFSNSRSEMNVSTLELGDSALYLCASSLGGNYEAFFGQGTRLTVV.